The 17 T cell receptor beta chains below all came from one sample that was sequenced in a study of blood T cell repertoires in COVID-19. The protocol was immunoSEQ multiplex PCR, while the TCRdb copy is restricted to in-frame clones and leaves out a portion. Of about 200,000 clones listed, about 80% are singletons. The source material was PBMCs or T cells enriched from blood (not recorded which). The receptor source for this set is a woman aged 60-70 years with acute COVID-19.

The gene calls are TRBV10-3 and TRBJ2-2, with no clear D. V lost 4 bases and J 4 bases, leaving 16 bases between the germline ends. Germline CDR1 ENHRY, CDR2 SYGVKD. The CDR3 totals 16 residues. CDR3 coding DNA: TGTGCCATCAGTGCGCTGCAGGTTGAAGGCACCGGGGAGCTGTTTTTT. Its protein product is CAISALQVEGTGELFF.

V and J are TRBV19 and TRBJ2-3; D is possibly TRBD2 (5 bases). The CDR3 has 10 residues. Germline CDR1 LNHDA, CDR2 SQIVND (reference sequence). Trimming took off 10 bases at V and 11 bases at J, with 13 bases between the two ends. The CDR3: CATGRERQYF. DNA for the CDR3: TGTGCCACGGGAAGGGAGCGGCAGTATTTT.

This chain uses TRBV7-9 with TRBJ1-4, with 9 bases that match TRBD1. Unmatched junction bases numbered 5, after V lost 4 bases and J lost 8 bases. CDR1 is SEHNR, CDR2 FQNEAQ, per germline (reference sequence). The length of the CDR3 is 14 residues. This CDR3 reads CASSSPDRGEKLFF. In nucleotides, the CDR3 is TGTGCCAGCAGCTCACCCGACAGGGGGGAAAAACTGTTTTTT.

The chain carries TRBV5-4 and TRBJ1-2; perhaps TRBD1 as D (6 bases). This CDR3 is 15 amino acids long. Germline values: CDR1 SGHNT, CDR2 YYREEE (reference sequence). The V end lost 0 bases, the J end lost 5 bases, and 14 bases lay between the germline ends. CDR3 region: CASSLAGGAMYGYTF. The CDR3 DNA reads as TGTGCCAGCAGCTTGGCCGGGGGGGCGATGTATGGCTACACCTTC.

Written as DNA, the CDR3 is TGTGCCAGCAGTGTGGGGGGGGTGAACTATGGCTACACCTTC. It is translated as CASSVGGVNYGYTF. The chain carries TRBV25-1 and TRBJ1-2; weak D call: TRBD1 (5 bases). CDR3 length: 14 residues. Between the trimmed V and J ends, which lost 4 bases and 2 bases, there was a span of 11 bases. The germline CDR1 and CDR2 sequences are MGHDK and SYGVNS.

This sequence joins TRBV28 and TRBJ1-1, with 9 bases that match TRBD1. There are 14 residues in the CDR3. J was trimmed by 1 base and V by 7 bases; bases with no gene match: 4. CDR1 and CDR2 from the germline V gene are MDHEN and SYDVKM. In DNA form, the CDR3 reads TGTGCCAGCACCCCGGGACAGGGGAACACTGAAGCTTTCTTT. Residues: CASTPGQGNTEAFF.

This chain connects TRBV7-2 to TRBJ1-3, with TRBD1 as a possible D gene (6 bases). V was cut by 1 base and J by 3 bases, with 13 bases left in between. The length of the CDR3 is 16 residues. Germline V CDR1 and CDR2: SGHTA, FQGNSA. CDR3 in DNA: TGTGCCAGCAGCTTAGTCGCGGGGGGCTATGGAAACACCATATATTTT. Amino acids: CASSLVAGGYGNTIYF.

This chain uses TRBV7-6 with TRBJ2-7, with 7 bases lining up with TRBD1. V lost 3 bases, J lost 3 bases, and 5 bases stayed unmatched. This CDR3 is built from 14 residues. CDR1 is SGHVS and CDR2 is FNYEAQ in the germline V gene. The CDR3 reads CASSLGTVNYEQYF. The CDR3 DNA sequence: TGTGCCAGCAGCTTGGGGACAGTAAACTACGAGCAGTACTTC.

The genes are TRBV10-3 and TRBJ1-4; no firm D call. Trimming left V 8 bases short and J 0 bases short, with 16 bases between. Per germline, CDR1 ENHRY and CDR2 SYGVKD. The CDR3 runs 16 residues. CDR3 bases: TGTGCCATCCGATCCGCGAGCGGTGCAACTAATGAAAAACTGTTTTTT. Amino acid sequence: CAIRSASGATNEKLFF.

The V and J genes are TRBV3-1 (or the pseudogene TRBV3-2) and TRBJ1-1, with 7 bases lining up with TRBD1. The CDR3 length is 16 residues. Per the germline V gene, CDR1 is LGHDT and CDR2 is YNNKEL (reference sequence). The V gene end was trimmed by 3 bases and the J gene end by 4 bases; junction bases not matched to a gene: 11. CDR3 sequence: CASSQPAGGRGTEAFF. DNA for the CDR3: TGTGCCAGCAGCCAGCCCGCAGGGGGGAGAGGCACTGAAGCTTTCTTT.

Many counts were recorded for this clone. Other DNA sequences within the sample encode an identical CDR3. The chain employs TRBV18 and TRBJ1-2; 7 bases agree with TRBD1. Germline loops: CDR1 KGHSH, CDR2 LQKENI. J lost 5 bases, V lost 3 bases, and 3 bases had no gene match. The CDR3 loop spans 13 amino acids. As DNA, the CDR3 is TGTGCCAGCTCACCCGACAGGGAATATGGCTACACCTTC. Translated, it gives CASSPDREYGYTF.

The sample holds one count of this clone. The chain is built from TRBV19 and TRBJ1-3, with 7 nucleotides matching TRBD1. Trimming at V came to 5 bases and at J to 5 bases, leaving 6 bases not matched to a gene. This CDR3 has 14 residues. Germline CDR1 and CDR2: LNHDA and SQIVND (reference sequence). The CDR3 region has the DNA TGTGCCAGTAGTCTTGGACAGGAGCGAAACACCATATATTTT. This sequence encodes CASSLGQERNTIYF.

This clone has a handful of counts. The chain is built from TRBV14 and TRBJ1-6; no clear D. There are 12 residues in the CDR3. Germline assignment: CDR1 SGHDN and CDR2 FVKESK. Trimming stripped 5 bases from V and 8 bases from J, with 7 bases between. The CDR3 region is CASSSTDSPLHF. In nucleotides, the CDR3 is TGTGCCAGCAGCTCAACGGATTCACCCCTCCACTTT.

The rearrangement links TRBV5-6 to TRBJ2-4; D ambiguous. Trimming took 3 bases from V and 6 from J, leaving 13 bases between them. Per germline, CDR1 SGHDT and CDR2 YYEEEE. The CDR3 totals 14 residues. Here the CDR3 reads CASSSVRQANIQYF. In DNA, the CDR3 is TGTGCCAGCAGCTCGGTACGACAAGCAAACATTCAGTACTTC.

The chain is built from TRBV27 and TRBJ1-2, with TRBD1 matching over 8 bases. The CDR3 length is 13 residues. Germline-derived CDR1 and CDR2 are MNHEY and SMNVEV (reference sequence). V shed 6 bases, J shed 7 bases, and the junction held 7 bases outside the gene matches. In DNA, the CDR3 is TGTGCCAGCAGCATCAGGGGGCGGGGTGGCTACACCTTC. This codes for CASSIRGRGGYTF.

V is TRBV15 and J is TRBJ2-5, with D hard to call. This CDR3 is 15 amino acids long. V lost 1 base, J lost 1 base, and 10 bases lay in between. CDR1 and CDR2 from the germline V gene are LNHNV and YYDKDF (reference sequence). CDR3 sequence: CATSRVGLGQETQYF. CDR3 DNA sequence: TGTGCCACCAGCAGAGTGGGTCTAGGCCAAGAGACCCAGTACTTC.

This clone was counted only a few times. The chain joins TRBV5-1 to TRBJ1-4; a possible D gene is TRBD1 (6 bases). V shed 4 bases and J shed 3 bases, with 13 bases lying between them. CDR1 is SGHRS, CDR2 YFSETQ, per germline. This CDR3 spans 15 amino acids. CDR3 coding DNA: TGCGCCAGCAGCAGCACAGGGATGGCTAATGAAAAACTGTTTTTT. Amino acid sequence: CASSSTGMANEKLFF.